A single sample is the source of the 24 T cell receptor beta chains below, sequenced in a study of monozygotic twins with inflammatory bowel disease (dated by TCRdb to the late 2010s). Libraries were prepared through 5' RACE. TCRdb shows the sequencer as Illumina HiSeq 2500. With the reads reprocessed by TCRdb, a single entry stands for each CDR3 protein sequence and no DNA is reported. This sample's table has entries for under 150,000 distinct CDR3 sequences. The ten most abundant clones make up around 2.5% of the sample. Material: blood. These receptors all stem from a human donor with ulcerative colitis or Crohn's disease, or a healthy co-twin of an affected twin (not recorded which).

This chain links TRBV25-1 with TRBJ1-2; TCRdb designates TRBD1, a call that cannot be tested without DNA. The CDR3 spans 14 residues. Germline CDR1 MGHDK, CDR2 SYGVNS. The CDR3 loop reads CASGPTGVDYGYTF.

This rearrangement joins TRBV6-5 to TRBJ1-5; with no DNA, the TCRdb D assignment of TRBD1 cannot be verified. CDR3 length: 13 amino acids. Germline CDR1 MNHEY, CDR2 SVGAGI. CDR3 region: CASTSGLGTPQHF.

J is TRBJ1-2 and V is TRBV7-6; TCRdb's D call of TRBD1 is untestable without DNA. The length of the CDR3 is 15 residues. CDR1 and CDR2 from the germline V gene are SGHVS and FNYEAQ. Here the CDR3 reads CASSLVQGADYGYTF.

CDR3 sequence: CSARDQGAGGLGTQYF. The chain is built from TRBV20-1 and TRBJ2-3; TCRdb indicates TRBD2, and absent DNA this call remains unverified. CDR3 length: 16 residues. Germline V gene data show CDR1 as DFQATT and CDR2 as SNEGSKA (reference sequence).

CDR3 protein: CSARAGGYGYTF. V and J are TRBV20-1 and TRBJ1-2. The CDR3 is made up of 12 amino acids. Looked up from germline, CDR1 is DFQATT and CDR2 is SNEGSKA (reference sequence).

The chain combines TRBV18 with TRBJ1-4; TCRdb's D call, TRBD1, is unchecked because there is no DNA. The CDR3 spans 16 residues. Germline assignment: CDR1 KGHSH and CDR2 LQKENI. The CDR3 sequence is CASSPLAGSTNEKLFF. The complete variable domain, with remaining parts taken from reference TRBV18 and TRBJ1-4, reads NAGVMQNPRHLVRRRGQEARLRCSPMKGHSHVYWYRQLPEEGLKFMVYLQKENIIDESGMPKERFSAEFPKEGPSILRIQQVVRGDSAAYFCASSPLAGSTNEKLFFGSGTQLSVL.

The J gene is TRBJ1-1, the V gene TRBV7-9; TCRdb outputs TRBD1, but without DNA this stays unchecked. Germline V gene data show CDR1 as SEHNR and CDR2 as FQNEAQ (reference sequence). The CDR3 contains 16 residues. The CDR3: CASSPGVGQLNTEAFF.

V usage is TRBV7-2 and J usage is TRBJ2-7; with no DNA, the TCRdb D assignment of TRBD1 cannot be verified. The CDR3 covers 15 residues. Germline V CDR1 and CDR2: SGHTA, FQGNSA. CDR3 in amino acids: CASSPGTGSVYEQYF.

This chain joins TRBV20-1 and TRBJ1-1; TCRdb picks TRBD1, but there is no DNA to check that call. This CDR3 has 15 residues. The germline V gene has CDR1 DFQATT and CDR2 SNEGSKA (reference sequence). This chain's CDR3 is CSAIDRGNMNTEAFF.

CDR3 region: CASSQSASGGSYEQYF. The chain links TRBV4-2 to TRBJ2-7; the TCRdb call, TRBD2, lacks DNA for checking. The germline CDR1 and CDR2 sequences are LGHNA and YNFKEQ. This CDR3 is built from 16 residues.

The V call is TRBV6-5, the J call TRBJ2-1. Germline V gene sequence: CDR1 MNHEY, CDR2 SVGAGI. This CDR3 has 16 residues. CDR3 in amino acids: CASSYYRGTSYNEQFF.

The chain uses TRBV11-2 and TRBJ2-7; the D call of TRBD2 rests on TCRdb alone, since no DNA is present to check it. Looked up from germline, CDR1 is SGHAT and CDR2 is FQNNGV. The CDR3 runs 18 residues. CDR3 loop: CASSLVALAGGGYYEQYF.

The chain is built from TRBV5-1 and TRBJ2-3; without DNA, the TCRdb call of TRBD1 cannot be checked. The CDR3 loop spans 18 amino acids. Germline loops: CDR1 SGHRS, CDR2 YFSETQ. The CDR3 reads CASSPHAGQGMLTDTQYF.

V and J are TRBV5-1 and TRBJ2-5. Germline V lookup: CDR1 SGHRS, CDR2 YFSETQ. This CDR3 comprises 13 residues. The chain's CDR3 is CASSLQSQETQYF. Together with reference TRBV5-1 and TRBJ2-5, the CDR3 gives the full variable domain: KAGVTQTPRYLIKTRGQQVTLSCSPISGHRSVSWYQQTPGQGLQFLFEYFSETQRNKGNFPGRFSGRQFSNSRSEMNVSTLELGDSALYLCASSLQSQETQYFGPGTRLLVL.

The chain joins TRBV9 to TRBJ2-2; with no DNA, the TCRdb D assignment of TRBD1 cannot be verified. CDR1 is SGDLS, CDR2 YYNGEE, per germline. The CDR3 covers 17 residues. CDR3 sequence reads: CASSVEGGALNTGELFF.

The chain carries TRBV6-2 or TRBV6-3 and TRBJ1-5; with no DNA, the TCRdb D assignment of TRBD1 cannot be verified. CDR1 is MNHEY, CDR2 SVGEGT, per germline. CDR3 size: 16 residues. CDR3 region: CASSYSDRYSNQPQHF.

The chain joins TRBV7-9 to TRBJ2-1; TCRdb's D call of TRBD2 is untestable without DNA. The CDR3 extends over 15 amino acids. Looked up from germline, CDR1 is SEHNR and CDR2 is FQNEAQ (reference sequence). This CDR3 reads CASSFSLTNHNEQFF.

The gene calls are TRBV7-3 and TRBJ2-1; TCRdb designates TRBD1, a call that cannot be tested without DNA. This CDR3 is 16 amino acids long. Germline V gives CDR1 SGHTA, CDR2 FQGTGA. The chain's CDR3 is CASSLTGGGDLNEQFF.

CDR3 protein: CASSPTGLSNQPQHF. This chain joins TRBV5-1 and TRBJ1-5. Germline-derived CDR1 and CDR2 are SGHRS and YFSETQ. CDR3 length: 15 amino acids.

The V gene is TRBV6-2 or TRBV6-3, the J gene TRBJ1-6. The CDR3 runs 12 residues. Germline values: CDR1 MNHEY, CDR2 SVGEGT. CDR3 amino acids: CASSSRDSPLHF.

The J gene is TRBJ1-1, the V gene TRBV7-2. Germline V lookup: CDR1 SGHTA, CDR2 FQGNSA. CDR3 length: 15 amino acids. CDR3 region: CASSFAGTRDTEAFF.

This sequence joins TRBV5-1 and TRBJ1-4; the TCRdb D gene call, TRBD1, has no DNA to confirm it. Germline CDR1 and CDR2: SGHRS and YFSETQ. This CDR3 comprises 15 residues. This chain's CDR3 is CASSREPRGFEKLFF.

This rearrangement joins TRBV5-1 to TRBJ1-1; TCRdb names TRBD1, which stays unverified in the absence of DNA. CDR3 size: 16 residues. Germline lookup yields CDR1 SGHRS and CDR2 YFSETQ. CDR3 region: CASSSGLQGTNTEAFF.

This chain uses TRBV7-9 with TRBJ1-4. Germline loops: CDR1 SEHNR, CDR2 FQNEAQ (reference sequence). The CDR3 consists of 15 residues. CDR3 sequence reads: CASSLEGTTNEKLFF.